This T cell receptor beta chain was sequenced during a study of shared clonotypes between healthy human individuals. Whole-study results and caveats: Relative to memory subsets, naive subsets generally showed larger estimated richness. Incomplete sequencing of sorted subsets was indicated by rarefaction despite large depth.

In the case of this clone: Its antigen is still unknown.

Using immunoSEQ multiplex PCR, the repertoire was profiled, and TCRdb retains in-frame clones only, with some absent. The sample records about 700,000 clones, roughly 70% being singletons. Trimming removed 5 bases at V and 5 bases at J, with 18 bases between. Germline V CDR1 and CDR2: SGHAT, FQNNGV. CDR3 length: 15 residues. This TCR was sampled from a woman in her 30s in good health. The material sequenced was memory CD4+ T cells sorted from blood. Documented subset: CD45RA-negative fraction. The rearrangement joins TRBV11-2 to TRBJ1-1; D uncertain. The CDR3 bases are TGTGCCAGCAGCCGACGGGTGCTTTCTGGGACTGAAGCTTTCTTT. This gives the protein CASSRRVLSGTEAFF.